A selection of T cell receptor beta chains follows, all from one sample in a study of blood T cells in healthy people across ages. Each CDR3 protein is one row after TCRdb ran MiXCR on the 5' RACE reads. The table includes over 450,000 distinct CDR3 sequences, 24% detected once. Separately, the same data were catalogued under a study of T cells of mothers and their children.

Specimen: blood. These receptors all come from a boy aged 5-17 years in good health. Both conserved end residues are part of each CDR3. D genes are given only for firm matches. Clone size is not always given. Where it is, it says once, few, many or a class for expanded clones.

j_call | d_call | clone_size | v_call | cdr3_nt | cdr3_aa
TRBJ2-1 | TRBD1 | NA | TRBV27 | TGTGCCAGCAGTCCCGGGACAGGGTATTACAATGAGCAGTTCTTC | CASSPGTGYYNEQFF
TRBJ2-5 | TRBD1 | few | TRBV20-1 | TGCAGTGCCGATGGGACAGTAAAAGAGACCCAGTACTTC | CSADGTVKETQYF
TRBJ2-3 | NA | NA | TRBV4-2 | TGTGCCAGCAGCCAAGAGTTACGGCAGGGAACAGATACGCAGTATTTT | CASSQELRQGTDTQYF
TRBJ2-7 | NA | NA | TRBV20-1 | TGCAGTGCTAACAGGGACGGCTACGAGCAGTACTTC | CSANRDGYEQYF
TRBJ2-5 | TRBD2 | few | TRBV28 | TGTACCAGCATGGGGGCTAGCGGGGGCGAGACCCAGTACTTC | CTSMGASGGETQYF
TRBJ1-2 | NA | NA | TRBV15 | TGTGCCACCAGCAGAGACAGGTACCGCTACACCTTC | CATSRDRYRYTF
TRBJ2-7 | TRBD1 | NA | TRBV4-3 | TGCGCCAGCAGCCAAGATTATCTGACAGGGGTCGCCTACGAGCAGTACTTC | CASSQDYLTGVAYEQYF
TRBJ2-7 | TRBD1 | NA | TRBV6-5 | TGTGCCAGCAACGCAGGGGGTGAATCGGAGCAGTACTTC | CASNAGGESEQYF
TRBJ1-2 | NA | NA | TRBV7-9 | TGTGCCAGCAGCTTAGGGCTAGACTATGACTACACCTTC | CASSLGLDYDYTF
TRBJ2-7 | TRBD2 | NA | TRBV27 | TGTGCCAGCAGTTTAACTAGCGGGAGGACCCGAGGTGTGTACGAGCAGTACTTC | CASSLTSGRTRGVYEQYF
TRBJ1-3 | NA | NA | TRBV20-1 | TGCAGTGCTAGGCACCAGAACTCTGGAAACACCATATATTTT | CSARHQNSGNTIYF
TRBJ2-5 | TRBD2 | few | TRBV4-3 | TGCGCCAGCAGCCAAGATGTGCAACTAGCGGGAGGAGAGACCCAGTACTTC | CASSQDVQLAGGETQYF
TRBJ2-7 | NA | NA | TRBV20-1 | TGCAGTGCTAGCCCAGAACCGCGGCAGTACTTC | CSASPEPRQYF
TRBJ2-7 | TRBD2 | many | TRBV4-2 | TGTGCCAGCAGCCAAGATCTGGGACTAGCGGGCTACGAGCAGTACTTC | CASSQDLGLAGYEQYF
TRBJ2-5 | NA | NA | TRBV12-3/TRBV12-4 | TGTGCCAGCAGTGAGATGGAAGGGGTGATTGGAGAGACCCAGTACTTC | CASSEMEGVIGETQYF
TRBJ2-1 | TRBD2 | NA | TRBV29-1 | TGCAGCGTTGAAGTGCCCCGGGGGGGGTACAATGAGCAGTTCTTC | CSVEVPRGGYNEQFF
TRBJ1-1 | TRBD1 | NA | TRBV7-6 | TGTGCCAGCAGCATACTACAGGGGTACGTCGGCACTGAAGCTTTCTTT | CASSILQGYVGTEAFF
TRBJ2-5 | NA | NA | TRBV6-6 | TGTGCCAGCAGTTACTCGGACACCTTGGGAGAGACCCAGTACTTC | CASSYSDTLGETQYF
TRBJ2-1 | TRBD2 | few | TRBV5-4 | TGTGCCAGCAGCCAACTTAGCGGGACCAACCACAATGAGCAGTTCTTC | CASSQLSGTNHNEQFF
TRBJ2-3 | NA | NA | TRBV7-2 | TGTGCCAGCGGCAAGCCGGGCCCTATGGCAGATACGCAGTATTTT | CASGKPGPMADTQYF
TRBJ2-1 | NA | NA | TRBV6-2/TRBV6-3 | TGTGCCAGCAGTTTTTCAACAGGGAACTTGATAATTGAGCAGTTCTTC | CASSFSTGNLIIEQFF
TRBJ2-7 | TRBD2 | NA | TRBV7-2 | TGTGCCAGCAGCTTACGGACTAGCGGGAGTGAGCAGTACTTC | CASSLRTSGSEQYF
TRBJ2-3 | NA | NA | TRBV18 | TGTGCCAGCTCACCACCAGGGACCCGCACAGATACGCAGTATTTT | CASSPPGTRTDTQYF
TRBJ1-5 | TRBD1 | few | TRBV6-1 | TGTGCCAGCAGCGACCGGGACAGGGCCCGCAATCAGCCCCAGCATTTT | CASSDRDRARNQPQHF
TRBJ1-5 | TRBD1 | few | TRBV6-5 | TGTGCCAGCAGTTACGACAGGGCTCAGCCCCAGCATTTT | CASSYDRAQPQHF
TRBJ2-5 | NA | many | TRBV4-1 | TGCGCCAGCAGCCAAGGACAGAGCCAAGAGACCCAGTACTTC | CASSQGQSQETQYF
TRBJ2-7 | NA | NA | TRBV7-9 | TGTGCCAGCAGCCCCTACGGCAGTGCAAGCTCCTACGAGCAGTACTTC | CASSPYGSASSYEQYF
TRBJ2-4 | NA | few | TRBV5-1 | TGCGCCAGCAGCTTTGGGACACCAAATCCGTTAGCCAAAAACATTCAGTACTTC | CASSFGTPNPLAKNIQYF
TRBJ2-7 | NA | few | TRBV6-1 | TGTGCCAGCAGTGAAATGCAAACGGGCGAGCAGTACTTC | CASSEMQTGEQYF
TRBJ1-4 | NA | NA | TRBV2 | TGTGCCGTCACGGTTAACAGGGCTGATGAAAAACTGTTTTTT | CAVTVNRADEKLFF
TRBJ1-5 | NA | few | TRBV7-2 | TGTGCCAGCGGGGAGGGGGGCAATCAGCCCCAGCATTTT | CASGEGGNQPQHF
TRBJ2-7 | TRBD1 | many | TRBV5-1 | TGCGCCAGCAGCTTGGGATCGGACAGGGCCTACGAGCAGTACTTC | CASSLGSDRAYEQYF
TRBJ2-7 | NA | NA | TRBV20-1 | TGCAGTGCTAGCCGGGGTCAACTTTACGAGCAGTACTTC | CSASRGQLYEQYF
TRBJ2-7 | NA | NA | TRBV24-1 | TGTGCCGCCACCGTCCGCGGGGATCTCGAGCAGTACTTC | CAATVRGDLEQYF
TRBJ2-1 | TRBD2 | few | TRBV5-1 | TGCGCCAGCAGCTTGGAGGCTAGCGGGGGATGGGGTGAGCAGTTCTTC | CASSLEASGGWGEQFF
TRBJ1-1 | TRBD1 | few | TRBV5-5 | TGTGCCAGCAGCGCGGACAGGGGTATGTACACTGAAGCTTTCTTT | CASSADRGMYTEAFF
TRBJ2-7 | TRBD1 | NA | TRBV29-1 | TGCAGCGTGGTAGACAGGGGCCACTCCTACGAGCAGTACTTC | CSVVDRGHSYEQYF
TRBJ2-7 | TRBD1 | NA | TRBV10-3 | TGTGCCACACCCCACCGGGACAGGGAAGGGTACGAGCAGTACTTC | CATPHRDREGYEQYF
TRBJ1-1 | NA | few | TRBV20-1 | TGCAGTGCTAGCCAGGGAACTGAAGCTTTCTTT | CSASQGTEAFF
TRBJ2-7 | TRBD2 | NA | TRBV5-1 | TGCGCCAGCAGCTTGGGCGGGACTAGGCACTACGAGCAGTACTTC | CASSLGGTRHYEQYF
TRBJ2-3 | NA | NA | TRBV12-3/TRBV12-4 | TGTGCCAGCAGTTTCGTACGAGCAGATACGCAGTATTTT | CASSFVRADTQYF
TRBJ2-3 | TRBD2 | few | TRBV2 | TGTGCCAGCAGTGAAAAACTAGCGGGCCATACAAGCACAGATACGCAGTATTTT | CASSEKLAGHTSTDTQYF
TRBJ2-7 | NA | few | TRBV2 | TGTGCCAGCAGTCCGGGGACATTTTACGAGCAGTACTTC | CASSPGTFYEQYF